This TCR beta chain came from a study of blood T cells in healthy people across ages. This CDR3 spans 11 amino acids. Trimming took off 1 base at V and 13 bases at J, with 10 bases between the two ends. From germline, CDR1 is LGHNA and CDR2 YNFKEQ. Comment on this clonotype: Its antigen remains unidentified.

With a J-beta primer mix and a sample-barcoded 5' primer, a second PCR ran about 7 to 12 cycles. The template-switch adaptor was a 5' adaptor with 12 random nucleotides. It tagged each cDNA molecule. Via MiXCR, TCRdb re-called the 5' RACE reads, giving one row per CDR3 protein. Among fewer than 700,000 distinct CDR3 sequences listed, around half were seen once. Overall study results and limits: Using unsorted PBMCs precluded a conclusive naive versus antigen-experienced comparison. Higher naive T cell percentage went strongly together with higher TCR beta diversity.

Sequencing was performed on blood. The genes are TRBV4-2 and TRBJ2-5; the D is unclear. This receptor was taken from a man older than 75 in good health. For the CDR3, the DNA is TGTGCCAGCAGCCAAGGACTCCGACTGTACTTC. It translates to CASSQGLRLYF.